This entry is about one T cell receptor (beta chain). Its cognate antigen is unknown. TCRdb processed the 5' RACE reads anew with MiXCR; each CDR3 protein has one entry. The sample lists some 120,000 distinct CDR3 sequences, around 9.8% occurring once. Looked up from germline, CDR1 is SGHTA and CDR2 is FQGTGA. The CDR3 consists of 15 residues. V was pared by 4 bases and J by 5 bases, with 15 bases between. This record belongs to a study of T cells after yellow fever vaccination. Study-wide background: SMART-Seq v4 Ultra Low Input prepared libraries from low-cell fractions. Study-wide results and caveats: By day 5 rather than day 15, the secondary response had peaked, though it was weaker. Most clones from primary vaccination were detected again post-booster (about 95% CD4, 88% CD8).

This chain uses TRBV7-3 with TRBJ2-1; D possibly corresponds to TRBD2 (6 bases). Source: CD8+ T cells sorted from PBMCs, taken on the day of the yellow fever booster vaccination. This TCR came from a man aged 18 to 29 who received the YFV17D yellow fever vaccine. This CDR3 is CASSSLGRGNNEQFF. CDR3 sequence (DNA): TGTGCCAGCAGCTCCTTGGGGCGGGGAAACAATGAGCAGTTCTTC.